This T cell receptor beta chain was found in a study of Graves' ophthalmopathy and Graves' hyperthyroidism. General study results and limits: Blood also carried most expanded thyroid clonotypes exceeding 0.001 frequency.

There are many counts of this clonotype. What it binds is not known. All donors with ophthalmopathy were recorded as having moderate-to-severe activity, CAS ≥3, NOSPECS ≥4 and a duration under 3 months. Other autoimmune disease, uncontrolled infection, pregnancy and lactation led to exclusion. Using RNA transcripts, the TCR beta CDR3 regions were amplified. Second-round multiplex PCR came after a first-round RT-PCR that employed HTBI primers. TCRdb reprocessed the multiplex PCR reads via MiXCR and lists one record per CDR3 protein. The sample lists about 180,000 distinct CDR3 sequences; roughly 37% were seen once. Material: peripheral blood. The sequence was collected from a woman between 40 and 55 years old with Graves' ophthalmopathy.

CDR3 DNA sequence: TGTGCCAGCAGCTTAGGCTCAGTCTCCTACGAGCAGTACTTC. Its protein is CASSLGSVSYEQYF. The V call is TRBV11-2, the J call TRBJ2-7; D not resolved. The ends were cut back, 1 base at V and 0 bases at J, with 7 bases in the middle. The CDR3 extends over 14 amino acids. CDR1 is SGHAT and CDR2 is FQNNGV in the germline V gene.